This TCR beta chain was found in a study of T cell repertoires in cytomegalovirus infection. About the study: CMV infection together with matching HLA type was indicated by public TCR beta signatures.

Whole-study results and caveats: The response measured ex vivo was dominated by TCR beta clonotypes (HLA-C-restricted and CMV-specific). Carriers of CMV plus the relevant HLA were identified by cumulative public TCR beta family frequency.

With respect to this clonotype: What it binds is not known.

Germline assignment: CDR1 SEHNR and CDR2 FQNEAQ (reference sequence). The CDR3 contains 13 residues. Trimming left V 4 bases short and J 2 bases short, with 9 bases between. TCRdb passed the reads through MiXCR, listing each CDR3 protein once. The repertoire holds 300,000 to 400,000 distinct CDR3 sequences, around a sixth seen once, with 7.5% to 9% in the top ten. The sequence was collected from a human donor in good health (CMV status not recorded). Some clones in this sample may be carry-over from other donors' samples. The genes are TRBV7-9 and TRBJ2-7, with D possibly called TRBD1 or TRBD2 (5 bases each). Sequencing input: PBMCs. The CDR3 coding sequence is TGTGCCAGCAGCTGGGACCTAACCTACGAGCAGTACTTC. Its protein product is CASSWDLTYEQYF. Looking up the rest from reference TRBV7-9 and TRBJ2-7 gives the full variable domain: DTGVSQNPRHKITKRGQNVTFRCDPISEHNRLYWYRQTLGQGPEFLTYFQNEAQLEKSRLLSDRFSAERPKGSFSTLEIQRTEQGDSAMYLCASSWDLTYEQYFGPGTRLTVT.